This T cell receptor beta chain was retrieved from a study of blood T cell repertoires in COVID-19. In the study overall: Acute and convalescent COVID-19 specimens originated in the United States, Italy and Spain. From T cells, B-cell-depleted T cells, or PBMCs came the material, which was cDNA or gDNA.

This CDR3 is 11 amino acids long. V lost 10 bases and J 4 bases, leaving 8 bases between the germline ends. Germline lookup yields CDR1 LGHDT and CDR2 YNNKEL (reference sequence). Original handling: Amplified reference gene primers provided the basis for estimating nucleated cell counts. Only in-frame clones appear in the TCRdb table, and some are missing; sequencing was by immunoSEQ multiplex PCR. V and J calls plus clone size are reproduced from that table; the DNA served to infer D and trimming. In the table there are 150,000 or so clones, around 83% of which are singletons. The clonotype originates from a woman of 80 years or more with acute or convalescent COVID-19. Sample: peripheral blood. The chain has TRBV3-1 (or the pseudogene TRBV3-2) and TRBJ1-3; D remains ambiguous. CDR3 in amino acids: CATRWGNTIYF. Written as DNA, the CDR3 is TGTGCCACTAGATGGGGAAACACCATATATTTT.